One sample yielded the 25 T cell receptor beta chains listed below, sequenced in a study of shared clonotypes between healthy human individuals (TCRdb year 2020). The receptor library was made with the immunoSEQ multiplex PCR assay. TCRdb mirrors the immuneACCESS table, restricted to in-frame sequences. Some clones are absent from its copies; in checked studies, under half trace to an unresolved V gene, and the reason for the others is unknown. Within this sample are 1.6 million or so clones, with roughly 95% of them counted one time only. The ten largest clones capture more than 0.9% of the sample. The sample was naive CD4+ T cells sorted from blood. The cell subset or site label, as the study defines it: CD45RA+ positively selected. These receptor sequences come from a man aged 25-45 years in good health.

The chain couples TRBV5-1 to TRBJ2-5; 7 positions match TRBD2. Germline assignment: CDR1 SGHRS and CDR2 YFSETQ. CDR3 length: 14 residues. The junction had 6 bases not matched to a gene; V was cut back by 0 bases and J by 7 bases. This CDR3 is CASSLELARGTQYF. The CDR3 DNA reads TGCGCCAGCAGCTTGGAACTAGCGCGGGGGACCCAGTACTTC.

The chain joins TRBV6-1 to TRBJ2-5; 11 bases are a match to TRBD1. The germline gives CDR1 MNHNS, CDR2 SASEGT. CDR3 length: 15 amino acids. J gave up 2 bases and V 3 bases, and 2 bases lay outside the gene matches. CDR3 region: CASSDGTGGQETQYF. The CDR3 DNA reads as TGTGCCAGCAGTGATGGGACAGGGGGGCAAGAGACCCAGTACTTC.

The chain combines TRBV5-5 with TRBJ2-6, with no clear D. There are 17 residues in the CDR3. CDR1 SGHKS and CDR2 YYEKEE come from the germline V gene (reference sequence). The ends were cut back, 0 bases at V and 0 bases at J, with 10 bases in the middle. CDR3 region: CASSLGVHSSGANVLTF. Written as DNA, the CDR3 is TGTGCCAGCAGCTTGGGGGTTCATAGCTCTGGGGCCAACGTCCTGACTTTC.

Only one count was recorded for this clone. The chain combines TRBV10-3 with TRBJ2-2; 7 bases agree with TRBD1. The CDR3 runs 14 residues. CDR1 is ENHRY, CDR2 SYGVKD, per germline. V lost 4 bases, J lost 7 bases, and 6 bases stayed unmatched. The CDR3 bases are TGTGCCATCAGTGTGGCAGGGGGTGGCGGGGAGCTGTTTTTT. The encoded protein is CAISVAGGGGELFF.

The chain employs TRBV28 and TRBJ1-5; D possibly corresponds to TRBD1 (5 bases). Germline values: CDR1 MDHEN, CDR2 SYDVKM. The CDR3 spans 16 residues. The germline V and J ends were trimmed by 2 bases and 1 base, with 12 bases remaining between them. The chain's CDR3 is CASSLRGRGSNQPQHF. The CDR3 DNA sequence: TGTGCCAGCAGTTTAAGGGGTCGGGGGAGCAATCAGCCCCAGCATTTT.

The rearrangement joins TRBV6-1 to TRBJ1-2; 7 positions agree with TRBD1. The V gene's germline CDR1 is MNHNS and CDR2 SASEGT. This CDR3 is 13 amino acids long. The V gene end was trimmed by 7 bases and the J gene end by 7 bases; junction bases not matched to a gene: 9. The CDR3 region has the DNA TGTGCCAGCACCGTGACAGGGCTCACTGGCTACACCTTC. Residues: CASTVTGLTGYTF.

DNA for the CDR3: TGTGCCAGCAGCTTCGTAGCGGGGGGACAAGAGACCCAGTACTTC. Translated: CASSFVAGGQETQYF. The chain has TRBV5-8 and TRBJ2-5, with 10 positions matching TRBD2. The CDR3 length is 15 residues. V trimming: 2 bases; J trimming: 2 bases; junction bases outside the gene matches: 3. Germline V gene lookup returns CDR1 SGHTS and CDR2 YDEGEE. Full variable domain (outside the CDR3, taken from reference TRBV5-8 and TRBJ2-5): EAGVTQSPTHLIKTRGQQATLRCSPISGHTSVYWYQQALGLGLQFLLWYDEGEERNRGNFPPRFSGRQFPNYSSELNVNALELEDSALYLCASSFVAGGQETQYFGPGTRLLVL.

The rearrangement uses TRBV5-1 and TRBJ2-1; possible D gene TRBD1, 6 bases. The CDR3 totals 15 residues. V gave up 4 bases and J gave up 2 bases, with 13 bases separating them. The germline V gene has CDR1 SGHRS and CDR2 YFSETQ. The CDR3 region has the DNA TGCGCCAGCAGCCCGAGGACAGCTACCTACAATGAGCAGTTCTTC. It is translated as CASSPRTATYNEQFF. Together with reference TRBV5-1 and TRBJ2-1, the CDR3 gives the full variable domain: KAGVTQTPRYLIKTRGQQVTLSCSPISGHRSVSWYQQTPGQGLQFLFEYFSETQRNKGNFPGRFSGRQFSNSRSEMNVSTLELGDSALYLCASSPRTATYNEQFFGPGTRLTVL.

The CDR3, as DNA: TGTGCCAGCAGCGGGCCCGGGGAGGGGAACAATGAGCAGTTCTTC. Its translation: CASSGPGEGNNEQFF. The chain carries TRBV5-4 and TRBJ2-1, with TRBD2 matching over 7 bases. Per germline, CDR1 SGHNT and CDR2 YYREEE (reference sequence). The V segment lost 4 bases and the J segment 5 bases; nucleotides outside the gene matches: 9. The CDR3 runs 15 residues.

V usage is TRBV5-1 and J usage is TRBJ2-3, with D possibly matching TRBD2 (6 bases). The V gene's germline CDR1 is SGHRS and CDR2 YFSETQ. CDR3 length: 15 residues. Trimming took 0 bases from V and 2 from J, leaving 10 bases between them. In nucleotides, the CDR3 is TGCGCCAGCAGCTTGGGGGGACTTTCCACAGATACGCAGTATTTT. Protein sequence: CASSLGGLSTDTQYF.

This clone appeared once. The chain couples TRBV10-3 to TRBJ2-2; possible D gene TRBD1, 5 bases. Trimming removed 0 bases from V and 7 bases from J, with 6 bases in between. Germline V gives CDR1 ENHRY, CDR2 SYGVKD. The CDR3 length is 13 residues. As DNA, the CDR3 is TGTGCCATCAGTGAGTCACAGGACGGGGAGCTGTTTTTT. This sequence encodes CAISESQDGELFF.

This chain connects TRBV9 to TRBJ2-6; tentative D call: TRBD1 (5 bases). CDR1 and CDR2 from the germline V gene are SGDLS and YYNGEE. Trimming cost V 3 bases and J 0 bases, with 16 bases left between them. This CDR3 comprises 18 residues. The CDR3 DNA sequence: TGTGCCAGCAGCGAAGCTCTGGGGCTTAACTCTGGGGCCAACGTCCTGACTTTC. As protein: CASSEALGLNSGANVLTF.

The chain combines TRBV30 with TRBJ2-1; 8 nucleotides line up with TRBD1. V lost 3 bases and J lost 6; bases outside the gene matches: 4. This CDR3 has 13 residues. CDR1 is GTSNPN, CDR2 SVGIG, per germline (reference sequence). The CDR3 sequence is CAWSQGAFNEQFF. CDR3 coding DNA: TGTGCCTGGAGCCAGGGGGCGTTCAATGAGCAGTTCTTC.

The V and J genes are TRBV5-1 and TRBJ2-1; 14 bases line up with TRBD2. The germline gives CDR1 SGHRS, CDR2 YFSETQ. Unmatched junction bases numbered 10, after V lost 4 bases and J lost 7 bases. This CDR3 has 17 residues. CDR3 in amino acids: CASSQGLAGVTSNEQFF. The CDR3 nucleotides read TGCGCCAGCAGCCAGGGACTAGCGGGAGTAACATCGAATGAGCAGTTCTTC. The whole variable domain, remainder taken from reference TRBV5-1 and TRBJ2-1, is KAGVTQTPRYLIKTRGQQVTLSCSPISGHRSVSWYQQTPGQGLQFLFEYFSETQRNKGNFPGRFSGRQFSNSRSEMNVSTLELGDSALYLCASSQGLAGVTSNEQFFGPGTRLTVL.

This rearrangement joins TRBV9 to TRBJ2-2, with D possibly matching TRBD2 (5 bases). The CDR3 is made up of 16 amino acids. Trimming left V 2 bases short and J 0 bases short, with 11 bases between. CDR1 is SGDLS, CDR2 YYNGEE, per germline. The CDR3 DNA sequence: TGTGCCAGCAGCGTTGGAGCGGACGCGAACACCGGGGAGCTGTTTTTT. Protein: CASSVGADANTGELFF.

The genes are TRBV30 and TRBJ1-2; D not certain. The CDR3 is 16 amino acids. Germline-derived CDR1 and CDR2 are GTSNPN and SVGIG (reference sequence). The V end was cut by 2 bases, the J end by 8 bases, with 24 bases between. CDR3 DNA: TGTGCCTGGAGTCTGGCGCCCCTCGTGGTCCTTGGGGGCTACACCTTC. It yields the protein CAWSLAPLVVLGGYTF. Based on the CDR3 plus reference TRBV30 and TRBJ1-2, the full variable domain is SQTIHQWPATLVQPVGSPLSLECTVEGTSNPNLYWYRQAAGRGLQLLFYSVGIGQISSEVPQNLSASRPQDRQFILSSKKLLLSDSGFYLCAWSLAPLVVLGGYTFGSGTRLTVV.

A single count supports this clone. J is TRBJ2-1 and V is TRBV30; D is perhaps TRBD2 (5 bases). V was cut by 3 bases and J by 8 bases, with 11 bases left in between. The CDR3 has 12 residues. The V gene's germline CDR1 is GTSNPN and CDR2 SVGIG (reference sequence). The CDR3 coding sequence is TGTGCCTGGAGGTTCGGACTTTATGAGCAGTTCTTC. Translating gives CAWRFGLYEQFF. Full variable domain (missing parts from reference TRBV30 and TRBJ2-1): SQTIHQWPATLVQPVGSPLSLECTVEGTSNPNLYWYRQAAGRGLQLLFYSVGIGQISSEVPQNLSASRPQDRQFILSSKKLLLSDSGFYLCAWRFGLYEQFFGPGTRLTVL.

This chain links TRBV28 with TRBJ2-7; maybe TRBD1 (6 bases). The V gene lost 3 bases and the J gene lost 4 bases, with 13 bases spanning the gap. This CDR3 has 14 residues. Germline CDR1 and CDR2: MDHEN and SYDVKM. CDR3: CASSFGQFPYEQYF. CDR3 DNA: TGTGCCAGCAGTTTTGGACAGTTCCCTTACGAGCAGTACTTC.

J is TRBJ2-1 and V is TRBV5-1, with TRBD2 matching 7 bases. CDR1 SGHRS and CDR2 YFSETQ come from the germline V gene. V gave up 7 bases and J gave up 10 bases; unmatched junction bases: 11. The CDR3 consists of 13 residues. The CDR3 nucleotides are TGCGCCAGCTACAATGGACTAGTTGGGGAGCAGTTCTTC. Protein sequence: CASYNGLVGEQFF. The full variable domain, completed using reference TRBV5-1 and TRBJ2-1, is KAGVTQTPRYLIKTRGQQVTLSCSPISGHRSVSWYQQTPGQGLQFLFEYFSETQRNKGNFPGRFSGRQFSNSRSEMNVSTLELGDSALYLCASYNGLVGEQFFGPGTRLTVL.

This clone has just one count. V and J are TRBV30 and TRBJ1-5; the D is unclear. The CDR3 spans 15 residues. Deletions cut 0 bases from V and 1 base from J, with 10 bases between. CDR1 and CDR2 from the germline V gene are GTSNPN and SVGIG (reference sequence). CDR3 bases: TGTGCCTGGAGTGTTTGGAGGAGAAGCAATCAGCCCCAGCATTTT. Translating gives CAWSVWRRSNQPQHF. The whole variable domain, filled in from reference TRBV30 and TRBJ1-5, reads SQTIHQWPATLVQPVGSPLSLECTVEGTSNPNLYWYRQAAGRGLQLLFYSVGIGQISSEVPQNLSASRPQDRQFILSSKKLLLSDSGFYLCAWSVWRRSNQPQHFGDGTRLSIL.

For the CDR3, the DNA is TGTGCCAGCTCATCAACTTCTCCAACCTACGAGCAGTACTTC. Amino acids: CASSSTSPTYEQYF. The rearrangement links TRBV18 to TRBJ2-7; no reliable D call. Germline V CDR1 and CDR2: KGHSH, LQKENI. V lost 5 bases, J lost 2 bases, and 13 bases lay in between. CDR3 length equals 14 residues.

V gene TRBV7-9 combines with J gene TRBJ1-5; maybe TRBD1 (5 bases). The CDR3 loop spans 15 amino acids. Between the trimmed V and J ends, which lost 1 base and 3 bases, there was a span of 10 bases. Germline values: CDR1 SEHNR, CDR2 FQNEAQ (reference sequence). The CDR3 DNA is TGTGCCAGCAGCTTAGGGAGGGGACCCAATCAGCCCCAGCATTTT. This encodes CASSLGRGPNQPQHF.

V is TRBV5-1 and J is TRBJ1-1; 7 positions agree with TRBD1. From germline, CDR1 is SGHRS and CDR2 YFSETQ. Trimming removed 4 bases from V and 5 bases from J; junction bases left unmatched: 14. The CDR3 consists of 16 residues. In nucleotides, the CDR3 is TGCGCCAGCAGCATATTAGGGGGCTGGATGGGGACTGAAGCTTTCTTT. Its protein is CASSILGGWMGTEAFF.

This chain connects TRBV2 to TRBJ1-1; 8 positions agree with TRBD1. The CDR3 spans 12 residues. Trimming at V came to 6 bases and at J to 8 bases, leaving 5 bases not matched to a gene. Germline CDR1 SNHLY, CDR2 FYNNEI. The CDR3 spells CASRPDRVEAFF. The DNA for the CDR3 is TGTGCCAGCAGACCGGACAGGGTCGAAGCTTTCTTT.

The rearrangement uses TRBV6-5 and TRBJ2-1, with D perhaps matching TRBD2 (5 bases). The CDR3 is 14 amino acids. V lost 11 bases and J 1 base, leaving 15 bases between the germline ends. Germline CDR1 reads MNHEY; CDR2 reads SVGAGI. This CDR3 is CAATRSGSYNEQFF. The CDR3 nucleotides are TGTGCCGCGACCCGGTCGGGGTCCTACAATGAGCAGTTCTTC.